The rows below give T cell receptor beta chains drawn from one sample of a study of blood T cells in healthy people across ages. MiXCR, applied by TCRdb to the 5' RACE reads, yields one record per CDR3 protein. The sample includes 600,000 or so distinct CDR3 sequences, 40% to 50% of them seen just once. Sequencing was done on a sample of blood. The receptors were gathered from a man older than 75 in good health. Both conserved end residues are part of each CDR3. Not all rows give a size; the values are once, few, many and, for expanded clones, a class.

V gene	J gene	clone size	CDR3 protein
TRBV29-1	TRBJ1-1	few	CSVRDRINTEAFF
TRBV5-6	TRBJ2-7	.	CASRAARSHGQYF
TRBV7-3	TRBJ2-1	many	CASSLGEREDSYNEQFF
TRBV12-3/TRBV12-4	TRBJ2-3	.	CASIPGQTSLDTQYF
TRBV5-1	TRBJ1-4	few	CASRIGGDEKLFF
TRBV29-1	TRBJ2-5	few	CSVGVLSAEQETQYF
TRBV9	TRBJ2-1	.	CASSVTQGKNEQFF
TRBV18	.	.	CASSTRTGGSLYEQYF
TRBV29-1	TRBJ2-3	.	CSTDTQGYLDTQYF
TRBV4-3	TRBJ1-4	.	CASSQEGSGLNEKLFF
TRBV10-1	TRBJ2-1	few	CASSESGTSGANEQFF
TRBV7-3	TRBJ2-1	once	CASSAGLAAFNEQFF
TRBV21-1	TRBJ2-4	.	CASSKGIGAAFRTQYF
TRBV9	TRBJ2-7	few	CASSPLAGKGVDEQYF
TRBV20-1	TRBJ2-7	many	CSALSPHTGEQYF
TRBV5-6	TRBJ2-3	few	CASSVGGRDTQYF
TRBV9	TRBJ2-7	few	CASSVEGNGAYEQYF
TRBV9	TRBJ2-3	.	CASSVGAGDTDTQYF
TRBV9	TRBJ1-5	.	CASSVGQGPNQPQHF
TRBV20-1	TRBJ2-1	.	CSARDWRGAGYNEQFF
TRBV9	TRBJ2-7	.	CASSVDPAGAYEQYF
TRBV15	TRBJ2-7	.	CATSRGQGWNEQYF